A single sample gave rise to the 31 T cell receptor beta chains below, sequenced in a study of T cells in Graves' hyperthyroidism and ophthalmopathy. RNA transcripts gave rise to amplified TCR beta CDR3 regions. HTBI primers were the set used in a first-round RT-PCR of the TCR CDR3. TCRdb processed the multiplex PCR reads anew with MiXCR; each CDR3 protein has one entry. Among about 350,000 distinct CDR3 sequences listed, approximately 14% were seen once. The sequencing input was blood. These receptors all stem from a woman in her thirties with Graves' hyperthyroidism.

The table lists this clonotype with many counts. The chain combines TRBV6-1 with TRBJ1-5; weak D call: TRBD1 (5 bases). The length of the CDR3 is 15 residues. Trimming left V 6 bases short and J 7 bases short, with 19 bases between. CDR1 and CDR2 from the germline V gene are MNHNS and SASEGT. CDR3 sequence (DNA): TGTGCCAGCAGGGATTCAGGGTCAGGCGAACAGCCCCAGCATTTT. Translated, it gives CASRDSGSGEQPQHF.

This clonotype was recorded at least ten times. The chain recombines TRBV6-1 with TRBJ1-5; possibly TRBD1 for D (6 bases). Per germline, CDR1 MNHNS and CDR2 SASEGT. The V end was cut by 8 bases, the J end by 2 bases, with 19 bases between. The CDR3 spans 16 residues. The CDR3 coding sequence is TGTGCCAGCGGCCCGGGTAAGGGGGTAGGCAATCAGCCCCAGCATTTT. As protein: CASGPGKGVGNQPQHF.

This clonotype was found many times. The chain is built from TRBV28 and TRBJ1-5, with TRBD1 identical over 7 bases. The length of the CDR3 is 15 residues. The V gene end was trimmed by 6 bases and the J gene end by 0 bases; junction bases not matched to a gene: 5. Germline lookup yields CDR1 MDHEN and CDR2 SYDVKM. The CDR3 bases are TGTGCCAGCAGAGCGGGACAGCATAGCAATCAGCCCCAGCATTTT. Residues: CASRAGQHSNQPQHF.

This chain links TRBV19 with TRBJ2-1; 10 bases agree with TRBD2. The CDR3 extends over 15 amino acids. The V gene's germline CDR1 is LNHDA and CDR2 SQIVND (reference sequence). Trimming removed 10 bases from V and 7 bases from J; junction bases left unmatched: 13. The CDR3 DNA reads as TGTGCCACTCGAAGTCCCCGGACTAGCGGTAATGAGCAGTTCTTC. This codes for CATRSPRTSGNEQFF.

The V gene is TRBV6-1, the J gene TRBJ2-1; D unclear. The CDR3 length is 13 residues. The germline gives CDR1 MNHNS, CDR2 SASEGT. Trimming stripped 2 bases from V and 8 bases from J, with 10 bases between. CDR3 region: CASSELGRDEQFF. The CDR3 coding sequence is TGTGCCAGCAGTGAATTGGGTAGGGATGAGCAGTTCTTC.

This chain joins TRBV20-1 and TRBJ1-1; no clear D gene. Between the trimmed V and J ends, which lost 7 bases and 1 base, there was a span of 13 bases. This CDR3 spans 13 amino acids. Germline V gene data show CDR1 as DFQATT and CDR2 as SNEGSKA (reference sequence). The CDR3 sequence: CSGTERPNTEAFF. The CDR3 DNA is TGCAGTGGGACGGAGCGGCCGAACACTGAAGCTTTCTTT.

This clonotype appeared many times. The V call is TRBV7-2, the J call TRBJ2-1; 15 bases line up with TRBD2. The CDR3 is made up of 16 amino acids. CDR1 SGHTA and CDR2 FQGNSA come from the germline V gene. V gave up 5 bases and J gave up 9 bases; unmatched junction bases: 8. CDR3 residues: CASSRGTSGRFSEQFF. CDR3 nucleotide sequence: TGTGCCAGCAGCCGCGGGACTAGCGGGAGGTTCAGTGAGCAGTTCTTC.

This clonotype was counted ten times or more. V usage is TRBV12-3 or TRBV12-4 and J usage is TRBJ2-5; TRBD1 aligns across 7 bases. The CDR3 has 11 amino acids. Trimming cost V 5 bases and J 7 bases; bases outside gene matches: 1. CDR3 protein: CASSPGGTQYF. DNA for the CDR3: TGTGCCAGCAGTCCAGGGGGGACCCAGTACTTC.

This clonotype has more than one count but fewer than ten. The chain carries TRBV28 and TRBJ1-2, with D maybe TRBD1 (6 bases). Germline values: CDR1 MDHEN, CDR2 SYDVKM. The V end lost 5 bases, the J end lost 8 bases, and 15 bases lay between the germline ends. The CDR3 length is 13 residues. This CDR3 reads CASSPKPRGGYTF. Written as DNA, the CDR3 is TGTGCCAGCAGTCCCAAGCCCAGGGGCGGCTACACCTTC.

A note on this clonotype: An end of the junction differs from the germline gene, which may be a read error. The gene calls are TRBV7-2 and TRBJ1-2; unclear D gene. The CDR3 runs 15 residues. Germline assignment: CDR1 SGHTA and CDR2 FQGNSA. The CDR3 DNA is TGTGCCGGCAGCTTAAACGGAGGTTTATACTATGGCTACACCTTC. Protein sequence: CAGSLNGGLYYGYTF.

The chain joins TRBV27 to TRBJ1-1, with D uncertain. The CDR3 has 11 amino acids. CDR1 is MNHEY, CDR2 SMNVEV, per germline (reference sequence). V lost 7 bases, J lost 6 bases, and 9 bases lay in between. The CDR3 region is CASIGFAEAFF. DNA for the CDR3: TGTGCCAGCATTGGGTTCGCTGAAGCTTTCTTT.

This clonotype appeared a few times. This chain joins TRBV7-3 and TRBJ2-1; 8 bases are a match to TRBD2. The CDR3 length is 16 residues. The germline V gene encodes CDR1 SGHTA and CDR2 FQGTGA. V trimming: 5 bases; J trimming: 7 bases; junction bases outside the gene matches: 13. The CDR3 loop is CASSRIASGSFNEQFF. The CDR3 bases are TGTGCCAGCAGCCGTATAGCCAGCGGGAGTTTTAATGAGCAGTTCTTC.

This clonotype was detected ten times or more. V usage is TRBV3-1 and J usage is TRBJ1-6; D gene unclear. Looked up from germline, CDR1 is LGHDT and CDR2 is YNNKEL (reference sequence). The CDR3 has 12 residues. Trimming removed 1 base from V and 8 bases from J, with 3 bases in between. The CDR3 sequence is CASSQGDSPLHF. DNA for the CDR3: TGTGCCAGCAGCCAAGGCGATTCACCCCTCCACTTT.

This clonotype appeared many times. The V and J genes are TRBV28 and TRBJ1-2, with 7 positions matching TRBD1. V was clipped by 11 bases and J by 8 bases; unmatched bases: 20. The CDR3 loop spans 15 amino acids. From germline, CDR1 is MDHEN and CDR2 SYDVKM. The CDR3 nucleotides read TGTGCCGGGCAATCAGGGCAGGGGGTATCAAAAGGCTACACCTTC. Translation: CAGQSGQGVSKGYTF.

This clonotype was seen ten or more times. V and J are TRBV20-1 and TRBJ1-1; the match to TRBD1 covers 10 bases. The CDR3 has 15 amino acids. The V gene end was trimmed by 3 bases and the J gene end by 0 bases; junction bases not matched to a gene: 4. Per the germline V gene, CDR1 is DFQATT and CDR2 is SNEGSKA (reference sequence). CDR3 residues: CSASETGGLNTEAFF. As DNA, the CDR3 is TGCAGTGCTAGCGAGACAGGGGGCCTGAACACTGAAGCTTTCTTT.

The V gene is TRBV20-1, the J gene TRBJ1-2, with TRBD1 identical over 10 bases. The V segment lost 5 bases and the J segment 2 bases; nucleotides outside the gene matches: 5. CDR1 and CDR2 (germline): DFQATT, SNEGSKA (reference sequence). CDR3 length: 14 amino acids. CDR3 in DNA: TGCAGTGCTGGCGACAGGGGGCTGAACTATGGCTACACCTTC. Protein sequence: CSAGDRGLNYGYTF.

This clonotype was observed at least ten times. V is TRBV7-3 and J is TRBJ2-5; 11 bases agree with TRBD2. The CDR3 sequence is 17 residues long. Germline-derived CDR1 and CDR2 are SGHTA and FQGTGA. The ends lost 3 bases at V and 2 bases at J; junction bases unmatched: 8. The CDR3 nucleotides read TGTGCCAGCAGCTTTTCACTAGCGGGGGTGATACAAGAGACCCAGTACTTC. Its protein is CASSFSLAGVIQETQYF.

This clonotype was seen at least ten times. The genes are TRBV27 and TRBJ2-4; 9 bases fit TRBD2. Germline lookup yields CDR1 MNHEY and CDR2 SMNVEV (reference sequence). This CDR3 spans 15 amino acids. V dropped 2 bases and J dropped 6; count of bases not matched to a gene: 5. Here the CDR3 DNA reads TGTGCCAGCAGTTTAAGGGCGGGAGGGGTAAACATTCAGTACTTC. Translation gives CASSLRAGGVNIQYF.

This clonotype was recorded at least ten times. The chain combines TRBV7-8 with TRBJ2-7; D is perhaps TRBD1 (5 bases). Germline loops: CDR1 SGHVS, CDR2 FQNEAQ. Trimming stripped 4 bases from V and 0 bases from J, with 10 bases between. The CDR3 has 14 residues. The DNA for the CDR3 is TGTGCCAGCAGCTACGACAGAATCTCCTACGAGCAGTACTTC. Translated, it gives CASSYDRISYEQYF.

This clonotype was recorded many times. The genes are TRBV28 and TRBJ1-4, with D possibly being TRBD1 (5 bases). This CDR3 has 15 amino acids. The germline V and J ends were trimmed by 6 bases and 4 bases, with 15 bases remaining between them. CDR1 and CDR2 (germline): MDHEN, SYDVKM. As DNA, the CDR3 is TGTGCCAGCAGAGTTGGGGCCGGGCTTAATGAAAAACTGTTTTTT. It yields the protein CASRVGAGLNEKLFF.

This clonotype appeared many times. For the CDR3, the DNA is TGTGCCAGCAGCTTATGGGACGCCTACGAGCAGTACTTC. Encoded protein: CASSLWDAYEQYF. V gene TRBV11-2 combines with J gene TRBJ2-7, with D perhaps TRBD1 or TRBD2 (5 bases each). This CDR3 region has 13 residues. V was cut by 2 bases and J by 2 bases, with 7 bases left in between. Germline assignment: CDR1 SGHAT and CDR2 FQNNGV.

On this clonotype itself: A much larger clonotype is one base distant, so this may be a read error. The CDR3 carries no conserved terminal phenylalanine or tryptophan, so it likely arises from a read error. The V call is TRBV27, the J call TRBJ2-7, with TRBD1 matching over 7 bases. CDR1 is MNHEY and CDR2 is SMNVEV in the germline V gene (reference sequence). V was pared by 3 bases and J by 5 bases, with 7 bases of the junction left unmatched. The CDR3 loop spans 14 amino acids. As DNA, the CDR3 is TGTGCCAGCAGTTTTCAACAGGGGCTGCACGAGCAGTACCTC. The encoded protein is CASSFQQGLHEQYL.

This clonotype was observed many times. A read error may explain this, as a much larger clone is one base away. The rearrangement joins TRBV28 to TRBJ1-1; TRBD1 is a possible D gene (5 bases). Germline-derived CDR1 and CDR2 are MDHEN and SYDVKM. The CDR3 has 13 residues. V lost 5 bases to trimming and J lost 1 base, with 8 bases between them. The chain's CDR3 is CASSIGGNTEAFF. CDR3 nucleotides: TGTGCCAGCAGTATCGGGGGGAACACTGAAGCTTTCTTT.

In this sample, this clonotype turned up a few times. The gene calls are TRBV3-1 and TRBJ2-7; 10 bases are shared with TRBD1. J lost 7 bases, V lost 4 bases, and 7 bases had no gene match. The CDR3 is 14 residues long. Germline values: CDR1 LGHDT, CDR2 YNNKEL (reference sequence). The CDR3 nucleotides read TGTGCCAGCAGCCGACAGGGGGCTATTGGAGAGCAGTACTTC. Its translation: CASSRQGAIGEQYF.

The sample holds many counts of this clonotype. The CDR3 DNA is TGCAGTGCGCTCCTAGCGGAGCACACAGATACGCAGTATTTT. This translates into CSALLAEHTDTQYF. V and J are TRBV20-1 and TRBJ2-3; 7 bases fit TRBD2. Germline CDR1 reads DFQATT; CDR2 reads SNEGSKA (reference sequence). This CDR3 spans 14 amino acids. V shed 6 bases and J 2 bases; nucleotides not matched to a gene: 8.

This clonotype turned up a few times. The CDR3 carries no conserved terminal phenylalanine or tryptophan, so it likely arises from a read error. The CDR3 here is CASSYGRNTEAFL. The CDR3 region has the DNA TGTGCCAGCAGCTATGGGAGGAACACTGAAGCTTTCCTT. This sequence joins TRBV7-9 and TRBJ1-1; no firm D call. V was cut by 4 bases and J by 1 base, with 7 bases left in between. Per germline, CDR1 SEHNR and CDR2 FQNEAQ (reference sequence). This CDR3 region has 13 residues.

Many counts were recorded for this clonotype. The CDR3 spells CASSRVSANEQFF. CDR3 nucleotides: TGTGCCAGCAGCCGAGTTTCCGCAAATGAGCAGTTCTTC. This chain joins TRBV28 and TRBJ2-1; D uncertain. The CDR3 runs 13 residues. The V gene lost 6 bases and the J gene lost 7 bases, with 13 bases spanning the gap. Germline assignment: CDR1 MDHEN and CDR2 SYDVKM.

The sample holds a few counts of this clonotype. This sequence joins TRBV5-1 and TRBJ2-7; D ambiguous. The CDR3 consists of 14 residues. Trimming removed 0 bases from V and 3 bases from J, with 10 bases in between. The germline V gene has CDR1 SGHRS and CDR2 YFSETQ. Here the CDR3 DNA reads TGCGCCAGCAGCTTGGCTCCGGACGGCTACGAGCAGTACTTC. This codes for CASSLAPDGYEQYF. The full variable domain, with the rest looked up from reference TRBV5-1 and TRBJ2-7, is KAGVTQTPRYLIKTRGQQVTLSCSPISGHRSVSWYQQTPGQGLQFLFEYFSETQRNKGNFPGRFSGRQFSNSRSEMNVSTLELGDSALYLCASSLAPDGYEQYFGPGTRLTVT.

This clonotype has only a few counts. This chain uses TRBV7-9 with TRBJ1-2, with TRBD1 as a possible D gene (6 bases). Trimming removed 1 base from V and 4 bases from J, with 13 bases in between. CDR1 is SEHNR, CDR2 FQNEAQ, per germline (reference sequence). The CDR3 is 15 amino acids. The DNA for the CDR3 is TGTGCCAGCAGCTTAGATGGAGCAGGGGCCTATGGCTACACCTTC. Its protein is CASSLDGAGAYGYTF. Full variable domain (remainder filled in from reference TRBV7-9 and TRBJ1-2): DTGVSQNPRHKITKRGQNVTFRCDPISEHNRLYWYRQTLGQGPEFLTYFQNEAQLEKSRLLSDRFSAERPKGSFSTLEIQRTEQGDSAMYLCASSLDGAGAYGYTFGSGTRLTVV.

The J gene is TRBJ2-4, the V gene TRBV11-2; TRBD2 agrees at 8 bases. The J call may not be correct, given that the DNA end is closer to TRBJ2-1. The CDR3 loop spans 14 amino acids. Germline values: CDR1 SGHAT, CDR2 FQNNGV. In DNA, the CDR3 is TGTGCCAGCAACTTTGGGCTAGCGGGCCAAATTCAGTTCTTC. It codes for CASNFGLAGQIQFF.

The gene calls are TRBV7-9 and TRBJ2-3; 10 nucleotides line up with TRBD2. Germline CDR1 SEHNR, CDR2 FQNEAQ (reference sequence). This CDR3 comprises 16 residues. V shed 3 bases, J shed 3 bases, and the junction held 6 bases outside the gene matches. This CDR3 is CASSFGLAGVTDTQYF. CDR3 bases: TGTGCCAGCAGCTTCGGCCTAGCGGGAGTGACAGATACGCAGTATTTT. Variable domain in full (rest from reference TRBV7-9 and TRBJ2-3): DTGVSQNPRHKITKRGQNVTFRCDPISEHNRLYWYRQTLGQGPEFLTYFQNEAQLEKSRLLSDRFSAERPKGSFSTLEIQRTEQGDSAMYLCASSFGLAGVTDTQYFGPGTRLTVL.